A single sample gave rise to the 31 T cell receptor beta chains below, sequenced in a study of blood T cell repertoires in COVID-19. Sequencing was performed with immunoSEQ multiplex PCR; in TCRdb, only in-frame clones are kept and a portion is missing. The top ten clones hold roughly 2.4% of a sample with 200,000 to 250,000 clones, about 80% of them seen once. Sequenced sample: peripheral blood. These receptor sequences come from a woman aged 55 to 70 with acute or convalescent COVID-19.

This chain links TRBV28 with TRBJ2-6; TRBD1 aligns across 11 bases. The germline V gene encodes CDR1 MDHEN and CDR2 SYDVKM. Germline trimming cut 8 bases from V and 2 bases from J; bases unmatched to any gene: 8. The CDR3 totals 17 residues. CDR3 in amino acids: CASGGLDRGPGANVLTF. The CDR3 DNA reads as TGTGCCAGCGGAGGGTTGGACAGGGGGCCTGGGGCCAACGTCCTGACTTTC.

V gene TRBV7-3 combines with J gene TRBJ2-1; 8 bases line up with TRBD1. This CDR3 has 14 amino acids. Germline V CDR1 and CDR2: SGHTA, FQGTGA. J was trimmed by 10 bases and V by 5 bases; bases with no gene match: 10. The CDR3 DNA is TGTGCCAGCAGCCCCATGGCGTCAGGGGGCGAGCAGTTCTTC. Its protein product is CASSPMASGGEQFF.

The chain combines TRBV18 with TRBJ1-1; perhaps TRBD1 as D (6 bases). V lost 5 bases to trimming and J lost 4 bases, with 17 bases between them. CDR3 size: 15 residues. Germline CDR1 and CDR2: KGHSH and LQKENI. Here the CDR3 reads CASSDRYTWSTEAFF. As DNA, the CDR3 is TGTGCCAGCTCAGACAGGTACACTTGGAGCACTGAAGCTTTCTTT.

This rearrangement joins TRBV7-2 to TRBJ2-3; TRBD2 is a possible D gene (6 bases). CDR3 length equals 16 residues. Germline assignment: CDR1 SGHTA and CDR2 FQGNSA. Trimming removed 1 base from V and 3 bases from J, with 14 bases in between. The CDR3 DNA sequence: TGTGCCAGCAGCTTAGGAGGGGCCGGGAGAACAGATACGCAGTATTTT. Translating it yields CASSLGGAGRTDTQYF.

This sequence joins TRBV5-1 and TRBJ2-3; a weak D match, TRBD2 (6 bases). Trimming removed 3 bases at V and 0 bases at J, with 14 bases between. Germline loops: CDR1 SGHRS, CDR2 YFSETQ. CDR3 length: 16 residues. For the CDR3, the DNA is TGCGCCAGCAGCTCCACCATAGGAGGGAGCACAGATACGCAGTATTTT. It encodes CASSSTIGGSTDTQYF.

The chain joins TRBV18 to TRBJ2-1; no firm D call. The V end was cut by 4 bases, the J end by 8 bases, with 6 bases between. The germline CDR1 and CDR2 sequences are KGHSH and LQKENI. This CDR3 region has 11 residues. The CDR3 sequence is CASSRTDEQFF. For the CDR3, the DNA is TGTGCCAGCTCACGTACTGATGAGCAGTTCTTC.

The rearrangement links TRBV9 to TRBJ2-7; D is unclear. The CDR3 covers 12 residues. The germline CDR1 and CDR2 sequences are SGDLS and YYNGEE. V lost 4 bases, J lost 4 bases, and 9 bases lay in between. The CDR3 coding sequence is TGTGCCAGCAGCTCCGGTCCTTACGAGCAGTACTTC. This encodes CASSSGPYEQYF. Full variable domain (outside the CDR3, taken from reference TRBV9 and TRBJ2-7): DSGVTQTPKHLITATGQRVTLRCSPRSGDLSVYWYQQSLDQGLQFLIQYYNGEERAKGNILERFSAQQFPDLHSELNLSSLELGDSALYFCASSSGPYEQYFGPGTRLTVT.

This clone was seen just once. The rearrangement uses TRBV7-9 and TRBJ1-2, with D maybe TRBD1 (6 bases). There are 15 residues in the CDR3. Trimming pared 1 base from V and 4 bases from J, leaving 13 bases between. Germline lookup yields CDR1 SEHNR and CDR2 FQNEAQ (reference sequence). For the CDR3, the DNA is TGTGCCAGCAGCTTAGTCCAGGGGAAAGGCTATGGCTACACCTTC. Amino acid sequence: CASSLVQGKGYGYTF. Filled out from reference TRBV7-9 and TRBJ1-2, the complete variable domain reads DTGVSQNPRHKITKRGQNVTFRCDPISEHNRLYWYRQTLGQGPEFLTYFQNEAQLEKSRLLSDRFSAERPKGSFSTLEIQRTEQGDSAMYLCASSLVQGKGYGYTFGSGTRLTVV.

Only a few counts were recorded for this clone. The rearrangement joins TRBV30 to TRBJ1-5; 8 bases fit TRBD1. CDR1 is GTSNPN and CDR2 is SVGIG in the germline V gene (reference sequence). This CDR3 has 13 amino acids. With V trimmed by 0 bases and J by 6 bases, 1 base remained unmatched. CDR3 nucleotides: TGTGCCTGGAGTGTAACAGGGGGTCAGCCCCAGCATTTT. Protein: CAWSVTGGQPQHF.

The rearrangement links TRBV12-3 or TRBV12-4 to TRBJ1-1, with D hard to call. The CDR3 consists of 13 residues. V was pared by 3 bases and J by 4 bases, with 9 bases between. The CDR3 protein is CASSFRGSTEAFF. The CDR3 DNA sequence: TGTGCCAGCAGTTTTCGAGGGAGCACTGAAGCTTTCTTT.

This rearrangement joins TRBV5-6 to TRBJ2-1; D is ambiguous. This CDR3 has 17 amino acids. The germline V gene has CDR1 SGHDT and CDR2 YYEEEE. The V gene lost 0 bases and the J gene lost 7 bases, with 20 bases spanning the gap. CDR3 residues: CASSLESASPLKNEQFF. DNA of the CDR3: TGTGCCAGCAGCTTGGAGTCAGCGTCCCCACTGAAAAATGAGCAGTTCTTC.

This clone was seen a single time. This chain links TRBV28 with TRBJ2-3; a possible D gene is TRBD1 (5 bases). Germline assignment: CDR1 MDHEN and CDR2 SYDVKM. Between the trimmed V and J ends, which lost 7 bases and 2 bases, there was a span of 13 bases. CDR3 length equals 14 residues. The CDR3 region is CASTLGPYTDTQYF. CDR3 bases: TGTGCCAGCACTTTGGGGCCGTACACAGATACGCAGTATTTT. Using reference TRBV28 and TRBJ2-3 for the parts outside the CDR3, the full variable domain is DVKVTQSSRYLVKRTGEKVFLECVQDMDHENMFWYRQDPGLGLRLIYFSYDVKMKEKGDIPEGYSVSREKKERFSLILESASTNQTSMYLCASTLGPYTDTQYFGPGTRLTVL.

This chain links TRBV5-1 with TRBJ1-4; 11 nucleotides align to TRBD1. The CDR3 spans 15 residues. J was trimmed by 6 bases and V by 4 bases; bases with no gene match: 5. The V gene's germline CDR1 is SGHRS and CDR2 YFSETQ. CDR3 region: CASSPGQGVYEKLFF. The CDR3 nucleotides are TGCGCCAGCAGCCCGGGACAGGGGGTCTATGAAAAACTGTTTTTT.

The CDR3 region is CAWNLGQGGETQYF. DNA for the CDR3: TGTGCCTGGAACCTCGGGCAGGGAGGAGAGACCCAGTACTTC. V gene TRBV30 combines with J gene TRBJ2-5, with D possibly being TRBD2 (6 bases). Trimming pared 4 bases from V and 4 bases from J, leaving 16 bases between. CDR1 is GTSNPN and CDR2 is SVGIG in the germline V gene (reference sequence). The CDR3 sequence is 14 residues long.

V usage is TRBV19 and J usage is TRBJ1-6; TRBD1 matches at 7 bases. J lost 10 bases, V lost 9 bases, and 9 bases had no gene match. This CDR3 has 13 amino acids. The germline V gene has CDR1 LNHDA and CDR2 SQIVND (reference sequence). The CDR3 region is CASETGPKSPLHF. DNA for the CDR3: TGTGCCAGCGAGACAGGGCCGAAGTCACCCCTCCACTTT.

V is TRBV4-1 and J is TRBJ1-1, with a weak D call TRBD1 (5 bases). Looked up from germline, CDR1 is MGHRA and CDR2 is YSYEKL. This CDR3 region has 16 residues. Trimming took off 1 base at V and 0 bases at J, with 12 bases between the two ends. CDR3 loop: CASSQGEGRMNTEAFF. Here the CDR3 DNA reads TGCGCCAGCAGCCAAGGGGAGGGGAGAATGAACACTGAAGCTTTCTTT.

This clone occurred a few times. The chain combines TRBV30 with TRBJ1-2; possibly TRBD1 for D (5 bases). Germline CDR1 and CDR2: GTSNPN and SVGIG (reference sequence). Between the trimmed V and J ends, which lost 5 bases and 6 bases, there was a span of 13 bases. The CDR3 contains 12 residues. CDR3 DNA sequence: TGTGCCTGGGGACCTAGGGGCGATGGCTACACCTTC. Encoded protein: CAWGPRGDGYTF.

The table lists this clone with a few counts. V and J are TRBV5-4 and TRBJ2-6, with D possibly being TRBD1 (6 bases). The V and J ends lost 5 bases and 2 bases respectively, with 8 bases between them. Germline CDR1 SGHNT, CDR2 YYREEE (reference sequence). The CDR3 covers 14 residues. The CDR3 DNA reads TGTGCCAGCAGTCAGGGGACTGGGGCCAACGTCCTGACTTTC. This codes for CASSQGTGANVLTF.

The chain has TRBV19 and TRBJ2-7, with 8 bases that match TRBD1. After removal of 5 bases from V and 2 bases from J, the junction contained 5 bases not matched to a gene. CDR3 size: 14 residues. The germline gives CDR1 LNHDA, CDR2 SQIVND (reference sequence). The CDR3 protein is CASSPGGITYEQYF. CDR3 in DNA: TGTGCCAGTAGTCCAGGGGGCATTACCTACGAGCAGTACTTC.

This chain connects TRBV19 to TRBJ2-2, with D perhaps TRBD1 (6 bases). Trimming removed 6 bases from V and 0 bases from J, with 11 bases in between. The CDR3 runs to 15 residues. Looked up from germline, CDR1 is LNHDA and CDR2 is SQIVND (reference sequence). CDR3 amino acids: CASRRTGTNTGELFF. CDR3 coding DNA: TGTGCCAGTAGGAGAACAGGGACGAACACCGGGGAGCTGTTTTTT.

The chain couples TRBV5-1 to TRBJ2-1; D perhaps matches TRBD2 (6 bases). The CDR3 is 15 residues long. Trimming pared 5 bases from V and 8 bases from J, leaving 20 bases between. Germline loops: CDR1 SGHRS, CDR2 YFSETQ. Here the CDR3 reads CASRPTSQAGYEQFF. CDR3 nucleotide sequence: TGCGCCAGCAGGCCGACTAGTCAGGCTGGGTATGAGCAGTTCTTC.

The chain carries TRBV2 and TRBJ2-7; 10 bases are shared with TRBD1. Germline V gives CDR1 SNHLY, CDR2 FYNNEI. This CDR3 contains 17 residues. Trimming removed 5 bases from V and 5 bases from J; junction bases left unmatched: 15. The chain's CDR3 is CASSIYRQGAGVDEQYF. As DNA, the CDR3 is TGTGCCAGCAGTATATACAGACAGGGGGCTGGAGTGGACGAGCAGTACTTC.

The gene calls are TRBV5-6 and TRBJ1-2, with D maybe TRBD1 (5 bases). Germline V lookup: CDR1 SGHDT, CDR2 YYEEEE. The CDR3 length is 12 residues. V lost 10 bases, J lost 8 bases, and 18 bases lay in between. Here the CDR3 DNA reads TGTGCCGACAGTGCCCAGTCAGGGGGCTACACCTTC. Its translation: CADSAQSGGYTF.

The chain combines TRBV4-1 with TRBJ2-3; 7 positions agree with TRBD1. Per the germline V gene, CDR1 is MGHRA and CDR2 is YSYEKL. The trim removed 3 bases at V and 0 bases at J, leaving 9 bases unmatched. The CDR3 is 17 residues long. In DNA, the CDR3 is TGCGCCAGCAGCCAGGCACAGGGGTTAACTAGCACAGATACGCAGTATTTT. The encoded protein is CASSQAQGLTSTDTQYF.

This clone was counted ten times or more. This rearrangement joins TRBV5-6 to TRBJ2-6; D is perhaps TRBD2 (6 bases). This CDR3 comprises 16 residues. CDR1 SGHDT and CDR2 YYEEEE come from the germline V gene. Trimming removed 4 bases from V and 0 bases from J, with 11 bases in between. DNA for the CDR3: TGTGCCAGCAGCCAATTCGGGGGCTCTGGGGCCAACGTCCTGACTTTC. It is translated as CASSQFGGSGANVLTF.

This chain connects TRBV5-1 to TRBJ1-1, with TRBD1 as a possible D gene (6 bases). The V end was cut by 4 bases, the J end by 3 bases, with 13 bases between. The CDR3 covers 14 residues. The V gene's germline CDR1 is SGHRS and CDR2 YFSETQ. The chain's CDR3 is CASSARGGYTEAFF. CDR3 DNA: TGCGCCAGCAGCGCCCGTGGGGGCTACACTGAAGCTTTCTTT.

The chain uses TRBV11-2 and TRBJ2-7; 7 bases line up with TRBD1. Trimming at V came to 5 bases and at J to 3 bases, leaving 10 bases not matched to a gene. Germline lookup yields CDR1 SGHAT and CDR2 FQNNGV. The CDR3 contains 15 residues. CDR3 loop: CASSPRGTGVYEQYF. CDR3 sequence (DNA): TGTGCCAGCAGCCCAAGGGGTACAGGGGTCTACGAGCAGTACTTC. The full variable domain, rest sourced from reference TRBV11-2 and TRBJ2-7, is EAGVAQSPRYKIIEKRQSVAFWCNPISGHATLYWYQQILGQGPKLLIQFQNNGVVDDSQLPKDRFSAERLKGVDSTLKIQPAKLEDSAVYLCASSPRGTGVYEQYFGPGTRLTVT.

This clone was counted only a few times. This chain connects TRBV7-6 to TRBJ1-4, with D possibly matching TRBD1 (5 bases). CDR1 is SGHVS and CDR2 is FNYEAQ in the germline V gene. Deletions cut 5 bases from V and 0 bases from J, with 16 bases between. CDR3 length: 17 amino acids. The CDR3 sequence is CASSLGATRPTNEKLFF. The CDR3 coding sequence is TGTGCCAGCAGCCTAGGGGCCACCCGACCAACTAATGAAAAACTGTTTTTT.

V usage is TRBV11-2 and J usage is TRBJ2-2; a weak D match, TRBD2 (5 bases). There are 16 residues in the CDR3. Trimming shortened V by 2 bases and J by 3 bases, and 13 bases separated the two germline ends. CDR1 SGHAT and CDR2 FQNNGV come from the germline V gene. The CDR3, as DNA: TGTGCCAGCAGCTTAATACGGGGTTTCGACACCGGGGAGCTGTTTTTT. It yields the protein CASSLIRGFDTGELFF.

The V call is TRBV30, the J call TRBJ2-3, with D uncertain. V dropped 3 bases and J dropped 4 bases, with 11 bases sitting between them. CDR1 is GTSNPN and CDR2 is SVGIG in the germline V gene (reference sequence). This CDR3 contains 13 residues. This CDR3 reads CAWSRALPDTQYF. The CDR3 DNA is TGTGCCTGGAGCCGCGCATTGCCAGATACGCAGTATTTT.

The table lists this clone with a few counts. The V call is TRBV5-1, the J call TRBJ2-1; perhaps TRBD1 as D (5 bases). This CDR3 region has 14 residues. V was clipped by 2 bases and J by 4 bases, with 10 bases between them. Germline CDR1 and CDR2: SGHRS and YFSETQ. The CDR3 loop is CASSFPDKYNEQFF. The CDR3 bases are TGCGCCAGCAGCTTTCCGGACAAGTACAATGAGCAGTTCTTC.